This T cell receptor (beta chain) was identified during a study of blood T cell repertoires in COVID-19. V lost 2 bases to trimming and J lost 9 bases, with 8 bases between them. The germline V gene has CDR1 DFQATT and CDR2 SNEGSKA (reference sequence). The CDR3 has 11 amino acids. Authors' processing steps: Amplification with reference gene primers provided the estimates of nucleated cell counts. Libraries were prepared by immunoSEQ multiplex PCR; TCRdb keeps only in-frame clonotypes and omits some of them. The DNA gave D and trimming, while V, J and clone size come from that table. The sample gives about 140,000 clones, around 80% of which show up once; under 4.5% is in the top ten.

The chain combines TRBV20-1 with TRBJ2-1; D gene unclear. The source is a man aged 55-75 years with acute or convalescent COVID-19. Sequencing input: peripheral blood. CDR3 residues: CSARPGTEQFF. The CDR3 bases are TGCAGTGCTAGACCAGGTACTGAGCAGTTCTTC.